These 26 T cell receptor beta chains were all obtained from the same sample, sequenced in a study of T-cell memory formation after mild COVID-19. TCRdb used MiXCR to reprocess the 5' RACE reads, holding one entry per CDR3 protein. The sample carries 550,000 to 700,000 distinct CDR3 sequences, around a sixth recorded once. The source material was PBMCs or a T cell subset sorted from them (not recorded which). Receptors originate from an adult woman who had mild COVID-19 (a few samples of this study predate the infection). Cell type and time point are not known.

The chain carries TRBV30 and TRBJ2-1; possible D gene TRBD1, 7 bases. V was trimmed by 3 bases and J by 13 bases, leaving 16 bases between them. The length of the CDR3 is 12 residues. The germline V gene has CDR1 GTSNPN and CDR2 SVGIG (reference sequence). The CDR3 nucleotides read TGTGCCTGGAGCGGGGGACAGATCGACCAGTTCTTC. This codes for CAWSGGQIDQFF.

This clonotype was detected only a few times. V is TRBV5-5 and J is TRBJ2-7; the D gene is possibly TRBD2 (6 bases). This CDR3 has 15 amino acids. With 1 base removed from V and 0 bases from J, the gap between germline ends came to 11 bases. The germline CDR1 and CDR2 sequences are SGHKS and YYEKEE (reference sequence). The DNA for the CDR3 is TGTGCCAGCAGCTTGAGCGGGTTCAGCTCCTACGAGCAGTACTTC. The encoded protein is CASSLSGFSSYEQYF.

There are a few counts of this clonotype. The gene calls are TRBV15 and TRBJ2-7; 9 nucleotides agree with TRBD1. V shed 3 bases, J shed 5 bases, and the junction held 8 bases outside the gene matches. There are 15 residues in the CDR3. The germline V gene encodes CDR1 LNHNV and CDR2 YYDKDF (reference sequence). CDR3 DNA sequence: TGTGCCACCAGCAGGCCCCGGACAGGGGCCCACGAGCAGTACTTC. Translated: CATSRPRTGAHEQYF.

In this sample, this clonotype turned up a few times. The CDR3 here is CASSLAGESGANVLTF. The DNA for the CDR3 is TGTGCCAGCAGCCTAGCGGGGGAGTCTGGGGCCAACGTCCTGACTTTC. This chain joins TRBV3-1 and TRBJ2-6, with 9 bases identical to TRBD2. The trim removed 4 bases at V and 1 base at J, leaving 2 bases unmatched. The CDR3 runs to 16 residues. Germline CDR1 LGHDT, CDR2 YNNKEL (reference sequence).

This clonotype was observed a handful of times. This may be a read error: a much more frequent sequence differs by one nucleotide. The V gene is TRBV14, the J gene TRBJ2-7; D may be TRBD2 (5 bases). There are 13 residues in the CDR3. CDR1 and CDR2 (germline): SGHDN, FVKESK. Trimming removed 6 bases from V and 0 bases from J, with 9 bases in between. CDR3: CASSWESSYEQYF. The CDR3 nucleotides read TGTGCCAGCAGTTGGGAGAGCTCCTACGAGCAGTACTTC.

CDR3 DNA: TGCAGTGCCTTCCGGGACCCTAATGAAAAACTGTTTTTT. This codes for CSAFRDPNEKLFF. The chain is built from TRBV20-1 and TRBJ1-4, with a possible D match to TRBD1 (5 bases). CDR1 and CDR2 (germline): DFQATT, SNEGSKA (reference sequence). V lost 6 bases, J lost 3 bases, and 11 bases lay in between. The CDR3 consists of 13 residues.

This clonotype occurred a few times. The chain uses TRBV4-1 and TRBJ1-1; D gene uncertain. This CDR3 has 14 residues. With 9 bases removed from V and 4 bases from J, the gap between germline ends came to 18 bases. The germline CDR1 and CDR2 sequences are MGHRA and YSYEKL. Here the CDR3 reads CASLNTLGSTEAFF. CDR3 nucleotides: TGCGCCAGTCTTAATACCCTCGGGAGCACTGAAGCTTTCTTT.

The gene calls are TRBV7-9 and TRBJ2-1; 8 bases are a match to TRBD2. CDR3 size: 16 residues. The germline gives CDR1 SEHNR, CDR2 FQNEAQ (reference sequence). V lost 3 bases and J lost 2; bases outside the gene matches: 6. The CDR3 nucleotides read TGTGCCAGCAGCTTCACTCCGGGACTAGCCTACAATGAGCAGTTCTTC. Its translation: CASSFTPGLAYNEQFF.

The chain combines TRBV24-1 with TRBJ1-2; D is uncertain. Per the germline V gene, CDR1 is KGHDR and CDR2 is SFDVKD. The CDR3 runs 14 residues. V shed 1 base and J shed 5 bases, with 10 bases lying between them. CDR3 DNA sequence: TGTGCCACCAGTGATTTCGAGACGGCGTATGGCTACACCTTC. Translating it yields CATSDFETAYGYTF.

The rearrangement joins TRBV6-5 to TRBJ1-3; D remains unclear. The CDR3 has 13 residues. Germline V gene lookup returns CDR1 MNHEY and CDR2 SVGAGI. Trimming took off 5 bases at V and 3 bases at J, with 8 bases between the two ends. The CDR3: CASSRFSGNTIYF. The DNA of the CDR3 is TGTGCCAGCAGTCGATTTAGTGGAAACACCATATATTTT.

This clonotype was counted a few times. This chain joins TRBV27 and TRBJ1-1; 10 positions agree with TRBD1. The germline V gene has CDR1 MNHEY and CDR2 SMNVEV (reference sequence). The V gene end was trimmed by 5 bases and the J gene end by 6 bases; junction bases not matched to a gene: 9. The CDR3 is made up of 15 amino acids. In nucleotides, the CDR3 is TGTGCCAGCAGTAAACTGGGACAGGGGAGCGCTGAAGCTTTCTTT. Translating gives CASSKLGQGSAEAFF.

There are a few counts of this clonotype. The chain recombines TRBV5-1 with TRBJ2-7; 9 positions agree with TRBD1. This CDR3 has 13 residues. Looked up from germline, CDR1 is SGHRS and CDR2 is YFSETQ. Trimming took 0 bases from V and 6 from J; bases not matched to a gene: 1. This CDR3 reads CASSLGQGVEQYF. CDR3 sequence (DNA): TGCGCCAGCAGCTTGGGACAGGGGGTCGAGCAGTACTTC.

This clonotype was seen many times. This chain uses TRBV12-3 or TRBV12-4 with TRBJ2-3; D gene uncertain. This CDR3 comprises 13 residues. The ends were cut back, 3 bases at V and 1 base at J, with 5 bases in the middle. The CDR3 loop is CASSFVGTDTQYF. Written as DNA, the CDR3 is TGTGCCAGCAGTTTTGTTGGCACAGATACGCAGTATTTT.

This clonotype was seen a handful of times. The V call is TRBV4-1, the J call TRBJ2-1; 9 bases are a match to TRBD1. CDR3 length: 17 amino acids. CDR1 MGHRA and CDR2 YSYEKL come from the germline V gene. V lost 2 bases and J lost 8; bases outside the gene matches: 13. The CDR3 reads CASSQSKPGQGNHEQFF. The CDR3 bases are TGCGCCAGCAGCCAATCGAAACCGGGACAGGGTAACCATGAGCAGTTCTTC.

The chain carries TRBV2 and TRBJ1-2; 10 bases line up with TRBD1. The V gene end was trimmed by 6 bases and the J gene end by 3 bases; junction bases not matched to a gene: 4. CDR3 length equals 14 residues. Germline V gives CDR1 SNHLY, CDR2 FYNNEI. The CDR3, as DNA: TGTGCCAGCAGATCCGGGACAGGGGACTATGGCTACACCTTC. It is translated as CASRSGTGDYGYTF.

In DNA form, the CDR3 reads TGTGCCAGCAGTCCCGGGAACCCCGCTAACTATGGCTACACCTTC. Translation: CASSPGNPANYGYTF. V gene TRBV2 combines with J gene TRBJ1-2; D gene unclear. This CDR3 comprises 15 residues. The germline V gene encodes CDR1 SNHLY and CDR2 FYNNEI. V gave up 5 bases and J gave up 0 bases, with 13 bases separating them.

V and J are TRBV7-8 and TRBJ2-7; tentatively, D is TRBD1 (6 bases). Trimming took 1 base from V and 2 from J, leaving 12 bases between them. The CDR3 covers 15 residues. Germline CDR1 and CDR2: SGHVS and FQNEAQ. The CDR3 DNA is TGTGCCAGCAGCTTAGTACAGGGACCCGCCTACGAGCAGTACTTC. Protein sequence: CASSLVQGPAYEQYF.

This chain joins TRBV2 and TRBJ2-6; D is possibly TRBD1 (6 bases). With 3 bases removed from V and 0 bases from J, the gap between germline ends came to 9 bases. Germline V gene data show CDR1 as SNHLY and CDR2 as FYNNEI. CDR3 length: 16 residues. CDR3 DNA sequence: TGTGCCAGCAGTGACGCAGGGGTCTCTGGGGCCAACGTCCTGACTTTC. Protein: CASSDAGVSGANVLTF.

This chain uses TRBV10-3 with TRBJ1-2; 7 positions match TRBD1. The CDR3 is 13 amino acids. Germline values: CDR1 ENHRY, CDR2 SYGVKD. V was clipped by 6 bases and J by 8 bases; unmatched bases: 9. As DNA, the CDR3 is TGTGCCATCAGCGAAACAGGGGATCGCGGCTACACCTTC. The encoded protein is CAISETGDRGYTF.

This chain links TRBV7-2 with TRBJ2-2, with 9 bases fitting TRBD2. The CDR3 extends over 18 amino acids. Germline CDR1 and CDR2: SGHTA and FQGNSA. V shed 5 bases and J 8 bases; nucleotides not matched to a gene: 18. The CDR3 loop reads CASSRSVPPSGAGGELFF. For the CDR3, the DNA is TGTGCCAGCAGCCGTTCAGTCCCCCCTAGCGGGGCCGGGGGGGAGCTGTTTTTT.

The chain uses TRBV6-1 and TRBJ1-2; TRBD1 aligns across 8 bases. V lost 7 bases and J lost 0; bases outside the gene matches: 1. Germline CDR1 and CDR2: MNHNS and SASEGT. There are 13 residues in the CDR3. CDR3 sequence: CASMDRANYGYTF. CDR3 coding DNA: TGTGCCAGCATGGACAGGGCTAACTATGGCTACACCTTC.

V and J are TRBV12-3 or TRBV12-4 and TRBJ2-5; D remains unclear. The CDR3 runs to 13 residues. Trimming removed 2 bases from V and 5 bases from J, with 9 bases in between. The CDR3 is CASSLPGLETQYF. The CDR3 DNA sequence: TGTGCCAGCAGTTTACCGGGTTTGGAGACCCAGTACTTC.

This chain joins TRBV10-3 and TRBJ2-7; a possible D gene is TRBD2 (6 bases). This CDR3 contains 12 residues. V was clipped by 3 bases and J by 12 bases, with 15 bases between them. Germline CDR1 reads ENHRY; CDR2 reads SYGVKD. The CDR3 is CAISDAGIMGYF. CDR3 in DNA: TGTGCCATCAGTGACGCGGGAATAATGGGGTACTTC.

V usage is TRBV4-3 and J usage is TRBJ2-1; D is unclear. CDR1 is LGHNA, CDR2 YSLEER, per germline. The V gene lost 4 bases and the J gene lost 5 bases, with 12 bases spanning the gap. The CDR3 totals 14 residues. The CDR3: CASSPELADNEQFF. CDR3 nucleotide sequence: TGCGCCAGCAGCCCCGAACTGGCCGACAATGAGCAGTTCTTC.

This chain links TRBV4-1 with TRBJ2-4; 8 bases match TRBD2. V lost 1 base to trimming and J lost 8 bases; unmatched junction nucleotides: 7. CDR1 and CDR2 (germline): MGHRA, YSYEKL. The CDR3 contains 15 residues. CDR3 in DNA: TGCGCCAGCAGCCAAGCCGCGGGACTAGTACACATTCAGTACTTC. This gives the protein CASSQAAGLVHIQYF.

In this sample, this clonotype turned up a few times. The J gene is TRBJ2-5, the V gene TRBV6-5, with D possibly matching TRBD2 (7 bases). Between the trimmed V and J ends, which lost 8 bases and 2 bases, there was a span of 18 bases. This CDR3 is built from 15 residues. CDR1 is MNHEY and CDR2 is SVGAGI in the germline V gene. CDR3 region: CASEPAGRGQETQYF. The DNA for the CDR3 is TGTGCCAGCGAGCCAGCAGGGAGGGGGCAAGAGACCCAGTACTTC.